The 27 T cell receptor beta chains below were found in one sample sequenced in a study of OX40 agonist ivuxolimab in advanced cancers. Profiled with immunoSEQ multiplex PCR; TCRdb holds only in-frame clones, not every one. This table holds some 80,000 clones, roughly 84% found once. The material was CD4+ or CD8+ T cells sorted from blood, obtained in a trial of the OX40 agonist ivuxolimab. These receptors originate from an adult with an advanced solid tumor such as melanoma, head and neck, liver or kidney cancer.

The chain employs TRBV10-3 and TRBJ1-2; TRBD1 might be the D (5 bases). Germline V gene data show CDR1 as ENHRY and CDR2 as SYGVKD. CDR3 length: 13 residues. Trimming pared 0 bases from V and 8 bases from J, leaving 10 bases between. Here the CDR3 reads CAISESVRGGYTF. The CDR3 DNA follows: TGTGCCATCAGTGAGTCGGTGAGGGGCGGCTACACCTTC.

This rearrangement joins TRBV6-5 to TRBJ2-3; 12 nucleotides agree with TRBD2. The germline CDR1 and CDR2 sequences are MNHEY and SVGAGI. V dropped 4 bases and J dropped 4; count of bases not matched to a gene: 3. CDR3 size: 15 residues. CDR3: CASSSGLAGADTQYF. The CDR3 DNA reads TGTGCCAGCAGTTCGGGACTAGCGGGCGCAGATACGCAGTATTTT.

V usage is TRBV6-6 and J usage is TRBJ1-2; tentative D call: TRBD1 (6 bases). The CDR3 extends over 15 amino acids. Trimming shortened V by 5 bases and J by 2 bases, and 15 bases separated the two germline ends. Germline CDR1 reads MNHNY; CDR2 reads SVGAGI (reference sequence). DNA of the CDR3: TGTGCCAGCAGTGATAGGGGGGTACGGAACTATGGCTACACCTTC. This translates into CASSDRGVRNYGYTF.

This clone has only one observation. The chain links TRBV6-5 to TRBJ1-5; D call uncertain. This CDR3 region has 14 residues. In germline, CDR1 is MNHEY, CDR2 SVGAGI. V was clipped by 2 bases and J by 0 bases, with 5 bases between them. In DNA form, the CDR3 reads TGTGCCAGCAGTTACAAGGATAGCAATCAGCCCCAGCATTTT. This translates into CASSYKDSNQPQHF.

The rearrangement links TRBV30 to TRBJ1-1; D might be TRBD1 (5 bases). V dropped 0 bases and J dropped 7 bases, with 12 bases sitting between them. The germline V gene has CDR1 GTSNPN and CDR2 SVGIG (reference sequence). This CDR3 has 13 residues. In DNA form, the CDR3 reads TGTGCCTGGAGTGTCGGGACGGCAATTGAAGCTTTCTTT. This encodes CAWSVGTAIEAFF.

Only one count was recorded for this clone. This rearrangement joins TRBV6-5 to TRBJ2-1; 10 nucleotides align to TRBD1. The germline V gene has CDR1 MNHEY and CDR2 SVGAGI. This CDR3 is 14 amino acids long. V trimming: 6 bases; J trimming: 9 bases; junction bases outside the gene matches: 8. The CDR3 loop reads CASRSGTGAFEQFF. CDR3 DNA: TGTGCCAGCAGATCCGGGACAGGGGCTTTTGAGCAGTTCTTC.

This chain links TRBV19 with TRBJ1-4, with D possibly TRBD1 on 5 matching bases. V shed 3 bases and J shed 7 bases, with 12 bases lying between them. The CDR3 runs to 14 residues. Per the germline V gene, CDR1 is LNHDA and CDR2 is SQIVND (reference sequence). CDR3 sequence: CASSITHRGEKLFF. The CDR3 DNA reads TGTGCCAGTAGTATTACCCATAGGGGTGAAAAACTGTTTTTT. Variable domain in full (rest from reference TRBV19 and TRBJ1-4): DGGITQSPKYLFRKEGQNVTLSCEQNLNHDAMYWYRQDPGQGLRLIYYSQIVNDFQKGDIAEGYSVSREKKESFPLTVTSAQKNPTAFYLCASSITHRGEKLFFGSGTQLSVL.

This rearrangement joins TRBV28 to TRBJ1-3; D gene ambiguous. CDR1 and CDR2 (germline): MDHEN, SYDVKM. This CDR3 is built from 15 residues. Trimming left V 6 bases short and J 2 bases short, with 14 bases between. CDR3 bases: TGTGCCAGCAGCCCCGGACCCCCTACTGGAAACACCATATATTTT. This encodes CASSPGPPTGNTIYF.

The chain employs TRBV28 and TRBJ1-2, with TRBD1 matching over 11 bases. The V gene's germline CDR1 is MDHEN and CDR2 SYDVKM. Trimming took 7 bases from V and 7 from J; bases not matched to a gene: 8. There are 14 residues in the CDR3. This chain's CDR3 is CASTTDRGLSGYTF. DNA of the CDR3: TGTGCCAGCACCACGGACAGGGGGCTTAGTGGCTACACCTTC.

The CDR3 region is CASSYSFGPFSYEQYF. As DNA, the CDR3 is TGTGCCAGCAGTTATTCGTTTGGTCCTTTCTCCTACGAGCAGTACTTC. The genes are TRBV6-5 and TRBJ2-7; D not resolved. The V and J ends lost 3 bases and 0 bases respectively, with 15 bases between them. Germline CDR1 MNHEY, CDR2 SVGAGI. The CDR3 has 16 residues.

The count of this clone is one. The CDR3 loop reads CSVEADRGPGNTIYF. The DNA for the CDR3 is TGCAGCGTTGAAGCAGACAGGGGGCCTGGAAACACCATATATTTT. This chain links TRBV29-1 with TRBJ1-3, with 10 bases that match TRBD1. With V trimmed by 1 base and J by 2 bases, 2 bases remained unmatched. The germline gives CDR1 SQVTM, CDR2 ANQGSEA. The CDR3 spans 15 residues.

The CDR3 here is CASSHTGLGSDTQYF. The CDR3, as DNA: TGCGCCAGCAGCCACACCGGACTCGGATCAGATACGCAGTATTTT. J is TRBJ2-3 and V is TRBV4-1, with D perhaps TRBD2 (5 bases). Trimming removed 3 bases from V and 4 bases from J, with 14 bases in between. This CDR3 region has 15 residues. Looked up from germline, CDR1 is MGHRA and CDR2 is YSYEKL.

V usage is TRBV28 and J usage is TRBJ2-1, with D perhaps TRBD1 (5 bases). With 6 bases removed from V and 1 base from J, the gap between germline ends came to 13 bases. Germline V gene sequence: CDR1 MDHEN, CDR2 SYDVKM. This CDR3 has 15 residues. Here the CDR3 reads CASRRHQGSYNEQFF. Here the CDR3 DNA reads TGTGCCAGCAGACGCCATCAGGGATCCTACAATGAGCAGTTCTTC.

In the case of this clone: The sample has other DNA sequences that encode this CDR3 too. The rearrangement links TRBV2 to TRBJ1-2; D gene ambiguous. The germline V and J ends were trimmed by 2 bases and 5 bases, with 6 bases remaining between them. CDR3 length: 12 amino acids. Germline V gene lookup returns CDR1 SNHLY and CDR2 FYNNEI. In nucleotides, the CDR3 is TGTGCCAGCAGTGAACGCGGGTATGGCTACACCTTC. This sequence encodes CASSERGYGYTF.

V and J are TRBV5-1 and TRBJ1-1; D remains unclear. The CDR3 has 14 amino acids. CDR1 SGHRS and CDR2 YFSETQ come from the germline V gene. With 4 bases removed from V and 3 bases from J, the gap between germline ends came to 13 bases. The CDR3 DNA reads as TGCGCCAGCAGCGCGCTGTCTGGGGACACTGAAGCTTTCTTT. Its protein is CASSALSGDTEAFF.

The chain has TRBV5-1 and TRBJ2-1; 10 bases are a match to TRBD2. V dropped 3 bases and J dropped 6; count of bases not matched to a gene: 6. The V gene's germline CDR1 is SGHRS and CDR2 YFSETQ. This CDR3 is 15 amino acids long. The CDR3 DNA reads TGCGCCAGCAGCTACCTAGCGGGAGAACCCAATGAGCAGTTCTTC. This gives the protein CASSYLAGEPNEQFF.

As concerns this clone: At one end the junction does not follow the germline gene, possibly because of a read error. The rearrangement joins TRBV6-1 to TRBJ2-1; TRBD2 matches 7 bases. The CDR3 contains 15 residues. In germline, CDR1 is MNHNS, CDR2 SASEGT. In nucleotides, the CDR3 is TGTGCCAGCAATGAAGCGGGGAGCTCCTACAATGAGCAGTTCTTC. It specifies CASNEAGSSYNEQFF.

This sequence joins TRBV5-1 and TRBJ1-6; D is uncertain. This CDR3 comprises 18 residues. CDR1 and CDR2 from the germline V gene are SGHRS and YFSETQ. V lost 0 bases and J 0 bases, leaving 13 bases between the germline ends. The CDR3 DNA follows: TGCGCCAGCAGCTTGGCCGGGGTGGGTAGCTCCTATAATTCACCCCTCCACTTT. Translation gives CASSLAGVGSSYNSPLHF.

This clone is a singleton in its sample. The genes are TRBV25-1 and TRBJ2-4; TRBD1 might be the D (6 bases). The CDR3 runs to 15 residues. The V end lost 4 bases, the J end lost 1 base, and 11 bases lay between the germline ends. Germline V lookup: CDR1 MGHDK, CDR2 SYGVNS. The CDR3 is CASSALTGAKNIQYF. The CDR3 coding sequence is TGTGCCAGCAGTGCCTTAACAGGGGCCAAAAACATTCAGTACTTC.

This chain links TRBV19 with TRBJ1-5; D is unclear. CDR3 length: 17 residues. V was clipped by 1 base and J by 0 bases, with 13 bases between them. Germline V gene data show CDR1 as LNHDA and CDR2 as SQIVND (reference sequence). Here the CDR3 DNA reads TGTGCCAGTAGTATAGGCTTCGCAAGGAATAGCAATCAGCCCCAGCATTTT. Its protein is CASSIGFARNSNQPQHF.

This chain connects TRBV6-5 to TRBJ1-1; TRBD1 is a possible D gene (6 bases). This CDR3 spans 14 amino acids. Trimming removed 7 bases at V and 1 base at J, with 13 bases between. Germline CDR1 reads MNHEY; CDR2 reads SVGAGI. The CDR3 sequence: CASILTGRNTEAFF. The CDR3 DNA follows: TGTGCCAGCATCTTGACAGGTCGGAACACTGAAGCTTTCTTT.

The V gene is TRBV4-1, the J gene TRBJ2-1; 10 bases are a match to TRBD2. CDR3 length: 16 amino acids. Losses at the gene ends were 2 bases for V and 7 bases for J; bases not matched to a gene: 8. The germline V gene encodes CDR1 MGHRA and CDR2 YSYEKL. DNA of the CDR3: TGCGCCAGCAGCCAAAGGTGGAGCGGGGGGGGGAATGAGCAGTTCTTC. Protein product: CASSQRWSGGGNEQFF.

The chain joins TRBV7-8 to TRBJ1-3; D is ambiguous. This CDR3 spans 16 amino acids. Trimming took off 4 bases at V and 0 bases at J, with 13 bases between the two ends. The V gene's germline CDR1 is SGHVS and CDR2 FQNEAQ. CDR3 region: CASSSWGTSSGNTIYF. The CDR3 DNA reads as TGTGCCAGCAGCTCCTGGGGTACTAGCTCTGGAAACACCATATATTTT. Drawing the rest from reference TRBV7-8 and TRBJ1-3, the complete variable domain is GAGVSQSPRYKVAKRGQDVALRCDPISGHVSLFWYQQALGQGPEFLTYFQNEAQLDKSGLPSDRFFAERPEGSVSTLKIQRTQQEDSAVYLCASSSWGTSSGNTIYFGEGSWLTVV.

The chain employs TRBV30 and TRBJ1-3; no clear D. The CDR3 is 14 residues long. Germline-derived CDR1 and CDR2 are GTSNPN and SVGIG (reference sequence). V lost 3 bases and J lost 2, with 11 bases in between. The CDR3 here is CAWRAGRAGNTIYF. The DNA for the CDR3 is TGTGCCTGGAGGGCCGGGAGAGCTGGAAACACCATATATTTT.

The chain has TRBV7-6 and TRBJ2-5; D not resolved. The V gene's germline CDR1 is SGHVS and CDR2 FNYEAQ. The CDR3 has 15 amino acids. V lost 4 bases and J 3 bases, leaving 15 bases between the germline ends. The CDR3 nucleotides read TGTGCCAGCAGCTCCCAATGGTTAGAGAAAGAGACCCAGTACTTC. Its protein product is CASSSQWLEKETQYF.

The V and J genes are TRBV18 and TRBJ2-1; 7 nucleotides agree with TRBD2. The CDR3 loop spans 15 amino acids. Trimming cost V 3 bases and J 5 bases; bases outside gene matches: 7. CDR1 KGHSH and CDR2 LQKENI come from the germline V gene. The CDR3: CASSPAGLTDNEQFF. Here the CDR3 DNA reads TGTGCCAGCTCACCCGCGGGACTAACAGACAATGAGCAGTTCTTC.

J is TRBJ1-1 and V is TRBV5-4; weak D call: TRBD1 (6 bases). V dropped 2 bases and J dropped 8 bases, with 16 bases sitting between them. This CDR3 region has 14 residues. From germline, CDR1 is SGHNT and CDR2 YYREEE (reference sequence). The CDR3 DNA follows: TGTGCCAGCAGCTTCCTCAGGGGAGGTGAGGAAGCTTTCTTT. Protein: CASSFLRGGEEAFF.